These 4 T cell receptor beta chains share one sample of origin, sequenced in a study of OX40 agonist ivuxolimab in advanced cancers. Produced via immunoSEQ multiplex PCR; TCRdb's table is partial and in-frame only. The sample carries under 60,000 clones, roughly 89% recorded once. This sample comprised CD4+ or CD8+ T cells sorted from blood, obtained in a trial of the OX40 agonist ivuxolimab. The receptors here all came from an adult with an advanced solid tumor such as melanoma, head and neck, liver or kidney cancer.

This clone appeared a few times. The J gene is TRBJ1-1, the V gene TRBV6-5; 10 bases are a match to TRBD1. The V gene end was trimmed by 2 bases and the J gene end by 1 base; junction bases not matched to a gene: 1. Looked up from germline, CDR1 is MNHEY and CDR2 is SVGAGI. The length of the CDR3 is 15 residues. This chain's CDR3 is CASSYRTGGNTEAFF. DNA for the CDR3: TGTGCCAGCAGTTACCGGACAGGGGGGAACACTGAAGCTTTCTTT.

This clone was detected a few times. The chain combines TRBV19 with TRBJ1-2; 7 bases align to TRBD1. CDR1 LNHDA and CDR2 SQIVND come from the germline V gene (reference sequence). The CDR3 sequence is 16 residues long. Trimming at V came to 7 bases and at J to 2 bases, leaving 13 bases not matched to a gene. CDR3 bases: TGTGCCAGTAAGGGGGCCCATCCCCCTGAGAACTATGGCTACACCTTC. Translation gives CASKGAHPPENYGYTF.

The CDR3 protein is CASSMGGSVDNEQFF. As DNA, the CDR3 is TGTGCCAGTAGTATGGGCGGGAGTGTAGACAATGAGCAGTTCTTC. The chain uses TRBV19 and TRBJ2-1, with 7 bases identical to TRBD2. Germline V lookup: CDR1 LNHDA, CDR2 SQIVND (reference sequence). The V and J ends lost 3 bases and 5 bases, in that order; junction bases with no gene match: 7. CDR3 length equals 15 residues.

V usage is TRBV25-1 and J usage is TRBJ1-1, with D possibly TRBD1 on 5 matching bases. The CDR3 sequence is 15 residues long. Germline-derived CDR1 and CDR2 are MGHDK and SYGVNS. Trimming removed 10 bases at V and 3 bases at J, with 21 bases between. The CDR3 DNA sequence: TGTGCCATTTTGGGGCAGGTTCCTAAGTACACTGAAGCTTTCTTT. It is translated as CAILGQVPKYTEAFF.